This TCR beta chain was profiled in a study of cytomegalovirus exposure and HLA in healthy donors. On the study more broadly: The same platform used for the 666 first-cohort repertoires was also used for the 120 or so validation repertoires, as a later analysis reported. Findings and limits, study-wide: A subsequent analysis found that TCR clusters from the first cohort also tended to co-occur in the 90 to 150 validation repertoires, with approximately 94% of cluster scores above 0. CMV antigen specificity was confirmed in vitro for a few CMV-associated chains. Listed as cytomegalovirus-associated were over 150 TCR beta chains.

This clone has just a few counts. Its specificity is unknown. The method was immunoSEQ multiplex PCR; TCRdb's version includes in-frame clones alone and lacks a portion of them. Of about 130,000 clones in the sample, roughly 87% were seen once. With 3 bases clipped from V and 4 bases from J, the junction kept 6 bases outside the gene matches. CDR1 SGHRS and CDR2 YFSETQ come from the germline V gene. The CDR3 spans 16 residues. The sample consisted of PBMCs. This sequence joins TRBV5-1 and TRBJ1-6, with 8 bases fitting TRBD1. This clonotype originated in a woman aged 18-29 years in good health and CMV-seronegative. The CDR3 reads CASSSGQAGYNSPLHF. CDR3 nucleotides: TGCGCCAGCAGCTCGGGACAGGCCGGATATAATTCACCCCTCCACTTT.